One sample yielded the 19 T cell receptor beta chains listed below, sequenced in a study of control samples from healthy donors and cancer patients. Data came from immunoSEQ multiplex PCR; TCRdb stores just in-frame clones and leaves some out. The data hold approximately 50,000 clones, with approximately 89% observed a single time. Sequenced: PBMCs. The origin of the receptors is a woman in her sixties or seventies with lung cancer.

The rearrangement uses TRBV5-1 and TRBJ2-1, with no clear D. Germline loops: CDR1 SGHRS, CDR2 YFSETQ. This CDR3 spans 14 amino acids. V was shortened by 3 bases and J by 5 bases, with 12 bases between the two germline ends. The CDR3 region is CASSYQVSNNEQFF. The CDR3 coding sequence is TGCGCCAGCAGCTATCAGGTTTCAAACAATGAGCAGTTCTTC.

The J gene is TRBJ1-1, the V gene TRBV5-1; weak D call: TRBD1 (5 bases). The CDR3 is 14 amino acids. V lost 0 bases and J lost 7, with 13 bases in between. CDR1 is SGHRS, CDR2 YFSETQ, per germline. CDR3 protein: CASSLEPTAGEAFF. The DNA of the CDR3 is TGCGCCAGCAGCTTGGAGCCGACAGCCGGTGAAGCTTTCTTT.

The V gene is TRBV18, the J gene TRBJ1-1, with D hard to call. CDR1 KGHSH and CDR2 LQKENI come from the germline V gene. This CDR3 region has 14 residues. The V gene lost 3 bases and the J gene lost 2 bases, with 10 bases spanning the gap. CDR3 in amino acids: CASSPVGQNTEAFF. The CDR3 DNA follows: TGTGCCAGCTCACCTGTAGGCCAAAACACTGAAGCTTTCTTT. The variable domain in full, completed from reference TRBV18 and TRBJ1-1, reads NAGVMQNPRHLVRRRGQEARLRCSPMKGHSHVYWYRQLPEEGLKFMVYLQKENIIDESGMPKERFSAEFPKEGPSILRIQQVVRGDSAAYFCASSPVGQNTEAFFGQGTRLTVV.

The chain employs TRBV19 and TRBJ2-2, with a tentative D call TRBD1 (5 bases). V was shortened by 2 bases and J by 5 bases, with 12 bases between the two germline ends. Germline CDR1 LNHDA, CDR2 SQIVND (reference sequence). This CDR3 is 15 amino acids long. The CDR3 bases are TGTGCCAGTAGTATATTTGACAGCATTACCGGGGAGCTGTTTTTT. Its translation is CASSIFDSITGELFF. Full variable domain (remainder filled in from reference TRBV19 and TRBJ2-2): DGGITQSPKYLFRKEGQNVTLSCEQNLNHDAMYWYRQDPGQGLRLIYYSQIVNDFQKGDIAEGYSVSREKKESFPLTVTSAQKNPTAFYLCASSIFDSITGELFFGEGSRLTVL.

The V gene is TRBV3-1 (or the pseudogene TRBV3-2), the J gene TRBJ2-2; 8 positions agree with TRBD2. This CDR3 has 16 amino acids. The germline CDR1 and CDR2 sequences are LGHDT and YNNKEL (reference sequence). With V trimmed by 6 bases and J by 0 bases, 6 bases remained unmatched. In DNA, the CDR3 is TGTGCCAGCAGACGAACTAGCGGCGCGAACACCGGGGAGCTGTTTTTT. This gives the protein CASRRTSGANTGELFF.

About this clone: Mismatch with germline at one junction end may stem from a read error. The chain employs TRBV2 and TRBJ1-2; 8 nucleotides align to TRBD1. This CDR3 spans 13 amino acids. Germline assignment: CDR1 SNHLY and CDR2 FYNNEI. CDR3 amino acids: CASREDRGLGYTF. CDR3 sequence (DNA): TGTGCCAGCAGGGAAGACAGGGGATTAGGCTACACCTTC.

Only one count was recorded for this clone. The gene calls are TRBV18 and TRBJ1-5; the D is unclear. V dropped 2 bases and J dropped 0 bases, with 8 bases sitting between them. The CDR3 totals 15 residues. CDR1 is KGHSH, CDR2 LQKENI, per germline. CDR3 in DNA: TGTGCCAGCTCACCAGGAGGCCTTAGCAATCAGCCCCAGCATTTT. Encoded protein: CASSPGGLSNQPQHF.

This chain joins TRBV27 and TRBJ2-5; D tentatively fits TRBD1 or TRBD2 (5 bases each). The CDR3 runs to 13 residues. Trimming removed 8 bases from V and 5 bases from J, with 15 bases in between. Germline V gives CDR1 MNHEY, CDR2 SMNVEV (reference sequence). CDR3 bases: TGTGCCAGCGGGGTAAATTGGGGGGAGACCCAGTACTTC. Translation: CASGVNWGETQYF.

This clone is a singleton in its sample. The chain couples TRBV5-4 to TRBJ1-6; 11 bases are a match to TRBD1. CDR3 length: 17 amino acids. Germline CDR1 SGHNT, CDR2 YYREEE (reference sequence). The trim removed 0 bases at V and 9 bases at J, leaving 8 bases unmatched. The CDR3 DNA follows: TGTGCCAGCAGCTTGGGAGCAGGACAGGGGGCGATTTCACCCCTCCACTTT. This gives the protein CASSLGAGQGAISPLHF.

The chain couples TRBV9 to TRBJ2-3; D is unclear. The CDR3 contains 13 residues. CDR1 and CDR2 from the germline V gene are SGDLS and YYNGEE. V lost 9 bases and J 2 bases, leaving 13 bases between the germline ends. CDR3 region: CATNSFPTDTQYF. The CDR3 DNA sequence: TGTGCCACAAACTCGTTTCCCACAGATACGCAGTATTTT.

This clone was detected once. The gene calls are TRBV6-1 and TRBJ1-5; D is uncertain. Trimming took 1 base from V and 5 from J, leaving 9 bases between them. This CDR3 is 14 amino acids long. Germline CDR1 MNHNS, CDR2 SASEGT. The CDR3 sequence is CASSEGVYDQPQHF. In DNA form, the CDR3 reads TGTGCCAGCAGTGAAGGGGTTTATGATCAGCCCCAGCATTTT.

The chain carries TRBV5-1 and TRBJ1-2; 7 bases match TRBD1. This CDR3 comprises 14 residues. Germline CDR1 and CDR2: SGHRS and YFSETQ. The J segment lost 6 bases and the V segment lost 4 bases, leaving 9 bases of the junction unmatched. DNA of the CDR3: TGCGCCAGCAGCCACCCGACAGGGATCGATGGCTACACCTTC. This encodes CASSHPTGIDGYTF.

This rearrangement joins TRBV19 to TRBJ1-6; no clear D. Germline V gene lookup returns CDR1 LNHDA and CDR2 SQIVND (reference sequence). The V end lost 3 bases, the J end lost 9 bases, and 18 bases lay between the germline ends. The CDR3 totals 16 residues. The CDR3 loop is CASSMGWPDVRSPLHF. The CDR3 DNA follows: TGTGCCAGTAGTATGGGATGGCCCGATGTACGTTCACCCCTCCACTTT.

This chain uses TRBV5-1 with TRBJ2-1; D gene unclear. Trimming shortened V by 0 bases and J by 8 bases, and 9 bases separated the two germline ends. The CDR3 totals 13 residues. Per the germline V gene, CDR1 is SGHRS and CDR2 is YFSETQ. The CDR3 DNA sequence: TGCGCCAGCAGCTTGGAACAGTTCCATGAGCAGTTCTTC. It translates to CASSLEQFHEQFF.

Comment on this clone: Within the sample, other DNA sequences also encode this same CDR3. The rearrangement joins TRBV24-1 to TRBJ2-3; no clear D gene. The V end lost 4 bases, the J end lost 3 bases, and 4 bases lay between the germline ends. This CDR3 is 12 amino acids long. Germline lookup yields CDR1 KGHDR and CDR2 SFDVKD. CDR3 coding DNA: TGTGCCACCAGTGAGGGAACAGATACGCAGTATTTT. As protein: CATSEGTDTQYF.

DNA for the CDR3: TGTGCCAGCACTCGACAGGCCCTCTACAATGAGCAGTTCTTC. It encodes CASTRQALYNEQFF. The chain is built from TRBV2 and TRBJ2-1, with D tentatively TRBD1 (6 bases). V was shortened by 7 bases and J by 3 bases, with 13 bases between the two germline ends. The CDR3 runs to 14 residues. The germline gives CDR1 SNHLY, CDR2 FYNNEI.

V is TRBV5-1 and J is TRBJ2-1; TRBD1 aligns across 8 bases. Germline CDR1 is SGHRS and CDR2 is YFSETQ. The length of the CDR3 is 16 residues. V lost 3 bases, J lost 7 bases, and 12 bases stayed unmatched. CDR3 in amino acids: CASSSPGTGLGNEQFF. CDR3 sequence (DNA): TGCGCCAGCAGCTCCCCCGGGACAGGCCTAGGGAATGAGCAGTTCTTC. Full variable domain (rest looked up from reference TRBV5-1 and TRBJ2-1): KAGVTQTPRYLIKTRGQQVTLSCSPISGHRSVSWYQQTPGQGLQFLFEYFSETQRNKGNFPGRFSGRQFSNSRSEMNVSTLELGDSALYLCASSSPGTGLGNEQFFGPGTRLTVL.

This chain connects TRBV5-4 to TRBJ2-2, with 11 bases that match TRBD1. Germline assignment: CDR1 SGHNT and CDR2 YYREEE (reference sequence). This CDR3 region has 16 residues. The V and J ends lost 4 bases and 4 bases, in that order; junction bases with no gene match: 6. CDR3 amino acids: CASSPGQGAGTGELFF. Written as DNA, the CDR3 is TGTGCCAGCAGCCCCGGACAGGGGGCGGGCACCGGGGAGCTGTTTTTT.

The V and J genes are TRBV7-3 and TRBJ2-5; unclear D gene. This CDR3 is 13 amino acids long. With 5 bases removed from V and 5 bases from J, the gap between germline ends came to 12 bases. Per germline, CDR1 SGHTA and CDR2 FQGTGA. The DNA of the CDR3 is TGTGCCAGCAGCGCTGGTAGTTCGGAGACCCAGTACTTC. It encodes CASSAGSSETQYF.